This T cell receptor beta chain originates from a study of cytomegalovirus exposure and HLA in healthy donors. Overall study context: Across roughly 400 genotyped donors, over 70% landed in the Caucasian-associated ancestry cluster. Study-wide points: A later analysis revealed that TCR association rates differed between HLA loci, peaking at DRB1 and bottoming out at HLA-C. The study listed about 150 cytomegalovirus-associated TCR beta chains. What a later analysis reportedly showed was that an Asian-associated ancestry cluster had fewer N-insertions than the 666-donor mean.

The PCR was carried out with 60 Vbeta primers and 13 Jbeta primers. Sequencing used immunoSEQ multiplex PCR; TCRdb keeps in-frame clones, though not all of them. The repertoire holds roughly 160,000 clones, with about four fifths as singletons. A remark on this clone: What it recognizes is unknown.

What was sequenced was PBMCs. The receptor was derived from a woman in her forties or fifties in good health and CMV-seronegative.

For the CDR3, the DNA is TGCGCCAGCAGCCAAGATGTCGGGATCTCCTACGAGCAGTACTTC. This sequence encodes CASSQDVGISYEQYF. V usage is TRBV4-1 and J usage is TRBJ2-7, with D possibly TRBD2 on 5 matching bases. Germline lookup yields CDR1 MGHRA and CDR2 YSYEKL. Between the trimmed V and J ends, which lost 0 bases and 0 bases, there was a span of 9 bases. This CDR3 contains 15 residues.